The present TCR beta chain was sequenced within a study of Ad26.COV2.S vaccination and SARS-CoV-2 variants. Study information: Donor was in the COV1001 Ad26.COV2.S trial arm.

The treatment: 19 received Ad26.COV2.S at low or high dose, single or two shots; 5 received placebo; per-sample allocation not given. The study sampled participants on day 63 after the first vaccine or placebo injection. Vaccination employed an Ad26 vector expressing the Wuhan-strain SARS-CoV-2 spike. Regarding this clone: Its target is unknown.

Study findings and constraints: In TCR breadth and depth analyses, total T cell responses may have been underestimated. The breadth of spike-specific CD8+ and CD4+ T cell responses after vaccination was reportedly substantial.

The V end lost 7 bases, the J end lost 2 bases, and 6 bases lay between the germline ends. Germline-derived CDR1 and CDR2 are MNHEY and SMNVEV (reference sequence). This CDR3 spans 12 amino acids. The assay was immunoSEQ multiplex PCR, and TCRdb's table has in-frame clones only and misses some. Here the sample spans 350,000 to 500,000 clones, about 90% being singletons. This receptor was obtained from a person between 18 and 65 years old who received the Ad26.COV2.S COVID-19 vaccine or a placebo. The input for sequencing was peripheral blood, taken in a trial of Ad26.COV2.S vaccine versus placebo. The chain has TRBV27 and TRBJ2-1, with D uncertain. CDR3 in amino acids: CASTSTYNEQFF. The CDR3 coding sequence is TGTGCCAGCACGAGCACCTACAATGAGCAGTTCTTC.